The 22 T cell receptor beta chains below all came from one sample that was sequenced in a study of T cell repertoires in cytomegalovirus infection. Their antigens are not known. TCRdb fed the reads into MiXCR, producing one record per CDR3 protein. Of approximately 910,000 distinct CDR3 sequences detected, 31% appear once; the ten largest clones hold over 10%. Sample: cultured CD8+ T cells from PBMCs, taken from culture after CMV antigen stimulation. Receptors originate from a human donor in good health (CMV status not recorded). Some clones in this sample may be carry-over from other donors' samples.

This clonotype was seen more than once but under ten times. The chain carries TRBV4-1 and TRBJ1-1; 8 positions agree with TRBD1. Trimming at V came to 7 bases and at J to 3 bases, leaving 10 bases not matched to a gene. The CDR3 runs 15 residues. Germline assignment: CDR1 MGHRA and CDR2 YSYEKL. CDR3 in amino acids: CASNQGARGDTEAFF. DNA for the CDR3: TGCGCCAGCAACCAGGGGGCGCGGGGTGACACTGAAGCTTTCTTT.

V is TRBV19 and J is TRBJ1-2; D gene unclear. V was shortened by 2 bases and J by 0 bases, with 13 bases between the two germline ends. The CDR3 extends over 16 amino acids. Germline loops: CDR1 LNHDA, CDR2 SQIVND (reference sequence). CDR3: CASSIFASGANYGYTF. In DNA, the CDR3 is TGTGCCAGTAGTATATTCGCCTCCGGAGCTAACTATGGCTACACCTTC.

This clonotype was seen a few times. This chain uses TRBV27 with TRBJ2-7; D remains unclear. The CDR3 extends over 16 amino acids. The V end lost 7 bases, the J end lost 2 bases, and 21 bases lay between the germline ends. Per germline, CDR1 MNHEY and CDR2 SMNVEV (reference sequence). CDR3 nucleotide sequence: TGTGCCAGCAACCCCATCTCATCGGTGCCCCCCTACGAGCAGTACTTC. Translating it yields CASNPISSVPPYEQYF.

J is TRBJ2-1 and V is TRBV7-9, with 9 bases fitting TRBD2. The ends lost 7 bases at V and 5 bases at J; junction bases unmatched: 9. This CDR3 has 15 residues. The germline CDR1 and CDR2 sequences are SEHNR and FQNEAQ (reference sequence). The CDR3 DNA reads TGTGCCAGCACCATTAGCGGGGGACCACACAATGAGCAGTTCTTC. Protein: CASTISGGPHNEQFF.

This clonotype was seen a handful of times. This chain links TRBV10-2 with TRBJ1-2; a weak D match, TRBD1 (6 bases). CDR1 and CDR2 from the germline V gene are WSHSY and SAAADI. This CDR3 has 16 residues. V was shortened by 0 bases and J by 4 bases, with 15 bases between the two germline ends. Here the CDR3 DNA reads TGCGCCAGCAGTGAGTCGAGTATGGACAGAAGCTATGGCTACACCTTC. Its protein product is CASSESSMDRSYGYTF.

This clonotype was seen a handful of times. This chain links TRBV28 with TRBJ2-2; D is unclear. Germline V gene sequence: CDR1 MDHEN, CDR2 SYDVKM. Trimming left V 8 bases short and J 1 base short, with 2 bases between. The CDR3 contains 11 residues. CDR3 region: CASLNTGELFF. The DNA for the CDR3 is TGTGCCAGCCTGAACACCGGGGAGCTGTTTTTT.

This clonotype has more than one count but fewer than ten. The chain uses TRBV27 and TRBJ1-1; D gene unclear. Germline CDR1 MNHEY, CDR2 SMNVEV (reference sequence). CDR3 length equals 15 residues. V was pared by 1 base and J by 1 base, with 10 bases between. This chain's CDR3 is CASSLWADKNTEAFF. In DNA, the CDR3 is TGTGCCAGCAGTTTATGGGCTGACAAGAACACTGAAGCTTTCTTT.

This clonotype was counted between two and nine times. The chain employs TRBV27 and TRBJ2-1; unclear D gene. With 2 bases removed from V and 4 bases from J, the gap between germline ends came to 6 bases. CDR3 length: 13 amino acids. Germline V gene sequence: CDR1 MNHEY, CDR2 SMNVEV (reference sequence). The DNA for the CDR3 is TGTGCCAGCAGTTTAACCCCATACAATGAGCAGTTCTTC. It yields the protein CASSLTPYNEQFF.

The rearrangement links TRBV20-1 to TRBJ2-7, with D unclear. This CDR3 has 14 residues. Trimming stripped 6 bases from V and 1 base from J, with 16 bases between. From germline, CDR1 is DFQATT and CDR2 SNEGSKA (reference sequence). CDR3 in amino acids: CSAPHPGLSYEQYV. The CDR3 DNA sequence: TGCAGTGCCCCGCACCCGGGTCTTTCCTACGAGCAGTACGTC.

CDR3 bases: TGCGCCAGCAGCCAAGAAACCCTCCCGGGTGGAACGGGAAAAAACATTCAGTACTTC. Its translation is CASSQETLPGGTGKNIQYF. The gene calls are TRBV4-1 and TRBJ2-4; tentative D call: TRBD2 (5 bases). Trimming removed 0 bases at V and 4 bases at J, with 22 bases between. The length of the CDR3 is 19 residues. CDR1 and CDR2 (germline): MGHRA, YSYEKL.

This clonotype occurred a few times. This rearrangement joins TRBV18 to TRBJ2-1, with 8 bases fitting TRBD1. The CDR3 length is 15 residues. Germline V CDR1 and CDR2: KGHSH, LQKENI. The J segment lost 4 bases and the V segment lost 3 bases, leaving 5 bases of the junction unmatched. The CDR3 loop reads CASSPGDRSYNEQFF. CDR3 nucleotide sequence: TGTGCCAGCTCACCGGGGGACAGGAGTTACAATGAGCAGTTCTTC.

J is TRBJ1-2 and V is TRBV19; no definite D call. V was pared by 4 bases and J by 0 bases, with 12 bases between. The germline CDR1 and CDR2 sequences are LNHDA and SQIVND (reference sequence). CDR3 size: 15 residues. The DNA of the CDR3 is TGTGCCAGTAGTACTTGGACGGATCCTAACTATGGCTACACCTTC. Residues: CASSTWTDPNYGYTF.

V gene TRBV6-5 combines with J gene TRBJ1-6; a weak D match, TRBD1 (5 bases). CDR3 length: 14 residues. CDR1 and CDR2 (germline): MNHEY, SVGAGI. With 10 bases removed from V and 7 bases from J, the gap between germline ends came to 17 bases. The CDR3 here is CATLHGGTNSPLHF. Here the CDR3 DNA reads TGTGCCACCTTACATGGGGGAACAAATTCACCCCTCCACTTT.

As for this clonotype: It is likely a read error: a sequence one base away is far more abundant. This chain links TRBV11-2 with TRBJ2-7, with no clear D. The CDR3 totals 12 residues. Germline V gives CDR1 SGHAT, CDR2 FQNNGV. This CDR3 reads CANSLASYEQYF. CDR3 coding DNA: TGTGCCAACAGCTTAGCTTCCTACGAGCAGTACTTC.

This clonotype was counted a few times. This chain joins TRBV12-5 and TRBJ2-7; possibly TRBD2 for D (5 bases). V gave up 1 base and J gave up 4 bases, with 8 bases separating them. The germline V gene has CDR1 LGHNT and CDR2 FRNRAP. The length of the CDR3 is 13 residues. In DNA form, the CDR3 reads TGTGCTAGTGGTTTGGCCGGACTTTACGAGCAGTACTTC. It is translated as CASGLAGLYEQYF.

The rearrangement uses TRBV5-5 and TRBJ1-2; 8 nucleotides agree with TRBD1. This CDR3 has 15 residues. Trimming removed 4 bases from V and 7 bases from J; junction bases left unmatched: 12. The germline V gene encodes CDR1 SGHKS and CDR2 YYEKEE (reference sequence). CDR3 bases: TGTGCCAGCAGCCCTGGGACAGGTCCCCTTCGTGGCTACACCTTC. Translated: CASSPGTGPLRGYTF.

This chain links TRBV4-1 with TRBJ2-5; TRBD2 aligns across 10 bases. This CDR3 region has 18 residues. The germline gives CDR1 MGHRA, CDR2 YSYEKL. J gave up 0 bases and V 1 base, and 8 bases lay outside the gene matches. The CDR3 DNA reads as TGCGCCAGCAGCCAAGGTTATACGCTAGCGGGGGACCAAGAGACCCAGTACTTC. This encodes CASSQGYTLAGDQETQYF.

As to this clonotype: A much larger clone sits a single nucleotide away, making a read error possible. This chain uses TRBV5-6 with TRBJ1-1; D gene uncertain. Germline assignment: CDR1 SGHDT and CDR2 YYEEEE. This CDR3 is 11 amino acids long. V was cut by 2 bases and J by 4 bases, with 3 bases left in between. This CDR3 reads CASSFTTEAFF. CDR3 sequence (DNA): TGTGCCAGCAGCTTTACCACTGAAGCTTTCTTT.

This clonotype has ten or more counts. J is TRBJ2-1 and V is TRBV11-1; a weak D match, TRBD1 (6 bases). CDR3 size: 13 residues. In germline, CDR1 is SGHAT, CDR2 FQDESV (reference sequence). Trimming stripped 5 bases from V and 9 bases from J, with 14 bases between. DNA for the CDR3: TGTGCCAGCAGCCTTGGGACAAACCCTGAGCAGTTCTTC. Amino acid sequence: CASSLGTNPEQFF.

A remark on this clonotype: This clone may be a read error of a much larger clone one base away. V usage is TRBV6-2 or TRBV6-3 and J usage is TRBJ2-1, with 9 bases identical to TRBD2. The CDR3 consists of 13 residues. The germline V gene has CDR1 MNHEY and CDR2 SVGEGT. The ends lost 10 bases at V and 6 bases at J; junction bases unmatched: 7. CDR3: CANLAGSGNEQFF. DNA for the CDR3: TGTGCCAACCTAGCGGGGTCGGGCAATGAGCAGTTCTTC.

The gene calls are TRBV2 and TRBJ1-1; 7 bases fit TRBD1. The CDR3 extends over 15 amino acids. Germline V gene sequence: CDR1 SNHLY, CDR2 FYNNEI. With 6 bases clipped from V and 2 bases from J, the junction kept 9 bases outside the gene matches. CDR3 residues: CASRWDRFLNTEAFF. As DNA, the CDR3 is TGTGCCAGCAGGTGGGACAGATTTCTTAACACTGAAGCTTTCTTT.

This clonotype appeared a few times. The chain employs TRBV27 and TRBJ1-1, with D hard to call. The CDR3 totals 13 residues. Germline assignment: CDR1 MNHEY and CDR2 SMNVEV (reference sequence). V was pared by 5 bases and J by 8 bases, with 15 bases between. CDR3 sequence: CASSPRAGREAFF. The CDR3 coding sequence is TGTGCCAGCAGTCCTCGTGCGGGGAGAGAAGCTTTCTTT.